This entry is about one T cell receptor (beta chain). The antigen remains unidentified. This record comes from a study of PD-1 blockade in classical Hodgkin lymphoma. Study in general: Intravenous nivolumab at 3 mg/kg was given to patients every 2 weeks. Study-level points and caveats: Individuals who commenced nivolumab within less than 1 year of ASCT were excluded. Newly diagnosed patients and complete responders had comparable diversity at baseline. CD4+ TCR diversity, unlike CD8+, rose significantly by C4D1.

Each patient's relapse followed autologous stem cell transplantation, and brentuximab vedotin exposure varied. Trimming took 0 bases from V and 5 from J, leaving 7 bases between them. This CDR3 is 13 amino acids long. Germline values: CDR1 MNHNY, CDR2 SVGAGI (reference sequence). Sequenced by immunoSEQ multiplex PCR; TCRdb stores in-frame clones only, minus some. This table holds about 50,000 clones, around 73% found once. The specimen comprised peripheral blood mononuclear cells (PBMCs), sampled before the second cycle of nivolumab. This chain joins TRBV6-6 and TRBJ1-2; D possibly corresponds to TRBD1 (5 bases). This TCR was sampled from a human donor with classical Hodgkin lymphoma. CDR3 sequence reads: CASSYSQGYGYTF. The CDR3 coding sequence is TGTGCCAGCAGTTACTCTCAGGGTTATGGCTACACCTTC.